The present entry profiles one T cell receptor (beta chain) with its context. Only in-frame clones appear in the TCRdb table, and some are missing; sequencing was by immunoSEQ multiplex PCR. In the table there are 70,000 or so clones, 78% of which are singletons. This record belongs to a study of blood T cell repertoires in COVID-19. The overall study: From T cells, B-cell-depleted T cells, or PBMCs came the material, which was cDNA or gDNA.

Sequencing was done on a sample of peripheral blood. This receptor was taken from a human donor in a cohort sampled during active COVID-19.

The chain's CDR3 is CASSFDRGFQETQYF. The CDR3 DNA is TGTGCCAGCAGCTTTGACAGGGGGTTCCAAGAGACCCAGTACTTC. V usage is TRBV5-4 and J usage is TRBJ2-5; 9 nucleotides agree with TRBD1. There are 15 residues in the CDR3. V was clipped by 2 bases and J by 1 base; unmatched bases: 3. Per the germline V gene, CDR1 is SGHNT and CDR2 is YYREEE (reference sequence).